The 6 T cell receptor beta chains reported below all come from one sample, sequenced in a study of blood T cells in healthy people across ages. A second PCR, run for roughly 7 to 12 cycles, used a sample-barcoded 5' primer plus a J-beta primer mix. One entry per CDR3 protein, called by TCRdb with MiXCR from the 5' RACE reads. Of around 2 million distinct CDR3 sequences listed, 30% to 40% were seen once; the top ten hold about 21%. The sample consisted of blood. These receptors were obtained from a human donor in good health.

In this sample, this clonotype turned up many times. The genes are TRBV29-1 and TRBJ2-7; D might be TRBD2 (5 bases). CDR1 SQVTM and CDR2 ANQGSEA come from the germline V gene. This CDR3 comprises 12 residues. Trimming pared 6 bases from V and 5 bases from J, leaving 14 bases between. The CDR3 reads CSVTLGVHEQYF. The CDR3 DNA follows: TGCAGCGTGACGCTCGGGGTCCACGAGCAGTACTTC.

This clonotype was observed a few times. As DNA, the CDR3 is TGCGCCAGCAGCGCAAGACAGGTGGCGAACACTGAAGCTTTCTTT. It encodes CASSARQVANTEAFF. The chain combines TRBV5-1 with TRBJ1-1; D is possibly TRBD1 (6 bases). This CDR3 contains 15 residues. From germline, CDR1 is SGHRS and CDR2 YFSETQ. Trimming took off 4 bases at V and 1 base at J, with 14 bases between the two ends. The entire variable domain, with the rest obtained from reference TRBV5-1 and TRBJ1-1, is as follows: KAGVTQTPRYLIKTRGQQVTLSCSPISGHRSVSWYQQTPGQGLQFLFEYFSETQRNKGNFPGRFSGRQFSNSRSEMNVSTLELGDSALYLCASSARQVANTEAFFGQGTRLTVV.

This clonotype has only one observation. The gene calls are TRBV6-1 and TRBJ1-2, with 7 bases matching TRBD1. There are 16 residues in the CDR3. The J segment lost 1 base and the V segment lost 3 bases, leaving 8 bases of the junction unmatched. Germline-derived CDR1 and CDR2 are MNHNS and SASEGT. CDR3 sequence: CASSEHTGTVNYGYTF. In nucleotides, the CDR3 is TGTGCCAGCAGTGAGCACACCGGGACAGTTAACTATGGCTACACCTTC.

The CDR3 reads CASSVVPYARNEQFF. The CDR3 nucleotides are TGTGCCAGCAGCGTAGTACCCTATGCCCGCAATGAGCAGTTCTTC. The rearrangement links TRBV9 to TRBJ2-1; no definite D call. The germline V and J ends were trimmed by 0 bases and 6 bases, with 13 bases remaining between them. The germline gives CDR1 SGDLS, CDR2 YYNGEE. The CDR3 sequence is 15 residues long.

In its sample, this clonotype was seen a few times. The rearrangement joins TRBV29-1 to TRBJ2-1; a possible D gene is TRBD1 (6 bases). V dropped 6 bases and J dropped 0 bases, with 18 bases sitting between them. CDR3 length: 16 residues. From germline, CDR1 is SQVTM and CDR2 ANQGSEA. DNA for the CDR3: TGCAGCGTGATATTCAGGGGCCAGAGCTCCTACAATGAGCAGTTCTTC. Protein product: CSVIFRGQSSYNEQFF.

The rearrangement uses TRBV9 and TRBJ1-1; TRBD1 matches 7 bases. J lost 2 bases, V lost 3 bases, and 7 bases had no gene match. The CDR3 totals 15 residues. The germline V gene has CDR1 SGDLS and CDR2 YYNGEE. The CDR3 nucleotides are TGTGCCAGCAGCGCGACAGGGAATCGAAACACTGAAGCTTTCTTT. Its protein is CASSATGNRNTEAFF.